Listed below are T cell receptor beta chains from one sample, sequenced in a study of OX40 agonist ivuxolimab in advanced cancers. Repertoires were generated with immunoSEQ multiplex PCR, while TCRdb's copy carries only in-frame clones and drops some. The sample contains 30,000 to 40,000 clones, around four fifths of which appear only once. The sequenced sample was CD4+ or CD8+ T cells sorted from blood, obtained in a trial of the OX40 agonist ivuxolimab. These receptors all come from an adult with an advanced solid tumor such as melanoma, head and neck, liver or kidney cancer. CDR3s include the opening cysteine and the closing phenylalanine or tryptophan. The order of the fields is CDR3 length, V gene, D gene, J gene, clone size, CDR3 protein, CDR3 DNA. A D gene is named only where the DNA matches it firmly. Expanded clones get a size class; other rows say once, few or many, or leave the size out.

16,TRBV28,TRBD2,TRBJ2-7,-,CASSSDSGRARDEQYF,TGTGCCAGCAGTTCAGATAGCGGGAGGGCCAGAGACGAGCAGTACTTC
11,TRBV4-1,-,TRBJ2-7,-,CASSQDVEQYF,TGCGCCAGCAGCCAAGATGTCGAGCAGTACTTC
16,TRBV2,-,TRBJ2-2,-,CASRGTGGGYTGELFF,TGTGCCAGCAGAGGGACTGGGGGAGGATACACCGGGGAGCTGTTTTTT
13,TRBV27,-,TRBJ2-7,-,CASSLRQGYEQYF,TGTGCCAGCAGCCTACGCCAGGGTTACGAGCAGTACTTC
13,TRBV9,-,TRBJ2-4,-,CASSLNPRDIQYF,TGTGCCAGCAGCTTAAATCCGAGGGACATTCAGTACTTC
15,TRBV4-2,TRBD1,TRBJ1-2,-,CASSQDGTGGYGYTF,TGTGCCAGCAGCCAAGATGGGACAGGGGGCTATGGCTACACCTTC
16,TRBV28,TRBD2,TRBJ2-1,few,CASSQTSAEPYNEQFF,TGTGCCAGCAGTCAGACTAGCGCAGAGCCCTACAATGAGCAGTTCTTC
14,TRBV9,-,TRBJ1-2,-,CASSTSTSLLGYTF,TGTGCCAGCAGCACCTCTACTTCTCTCTTGGGCTACACCTTC
15,TRBV7-8,TRBD2,TRBJ2-3,-,CASSLEAGGLDTQYF,TGTGCCAGCAGCTTAGAAGCGGGGGGGTTGGATACGCAGTATTTT
16,TRBV28,TRBD2,TRBJ2-1,-,CASSGTSGRYHNEQFF,TGTGCCAGCAGCGGGACTAGCGGGAGATACCACAATGAGCAGTTCTTC
12,TRBV7-2,TRBD1,TRBJ1-4,-,CASSVNRGKLFF,TGTGCCAGCAGCGTAAACAGGGGAAAACTGTTTTTT
13,TRBV27,-,TRBJ2-7,-,CASSLGGPYEQYF,TGTGCCAGCAGTTTGGGCGGTCCCTACGAGCAGTACTTC
11,TRBV30,TRBD2,TRBJ2-2,-,CAYQAGDGLFF,TGTGCCTATCAAGCGGGAGATGGGCTGTTTTTT
15,TRBV6-1,-,TRBJ1-5,-,CATEKRVNSNQPQHF,TGTGCCACCGAAAAAAGGGTGAATAGCAATCAGCCCCAGCATTTT
14,TRBV29-1,-,TRBJ1-4,-,CSVDGGGIHEKLFF,TGCAGCGTTGACGGAGGGGGGATACATGAAAAACTGTTTTTT
17,TRBV19,-,TRBJ2-1,-,CASSITTGDLLYNEQFF,TGTGCCAGTAGTATAACGACGGGGGATCTATTATACAATGAGCAGTTCTTC
13,TRBV27,-,TRBJ2-3,-,CASSRIYTDTQYF,TGTGCCAGCAGCAGGATCTACACAGATACGCAGTATTTT
13,TRBV27,-,TRBJ2-1,-,CASRGLGGNEQFF,TGTGCCAGCAGGGGACTTGGGGGCAATGAGCAGTTCTTC
10,TRBV29-1,-,TRBJ1-2,-,CSVDSYGYTF,TGCAGCGTTGACTCCTATGGCTACACCTTC
12,TRBV4-2,-,TRBJ2-3,-,CASSQVRDTQYF,TGTGCCAGCAGCCAAGTTCGAGATACGCAGTATTTT
16,TRBV9,-,TRBJ1-4,-,CASSVAGKATNEKLFF,TGTGCCAGCAGCGTAGCTGGGAAGGCGACTAATGAAAAACTGTTTTTT
10,TRBV29-1,-,TRBJ1-1,-,CSVGVTEAFF,TGCAGCGTAGGGGTCACTGAAGCTTTCTTT
15,TRBV19,TRBD1,TRBJ1-2,-,CASSIGGQGMDGYTF,TGTGCCAGTAGTATTGGGGGACAGGGGATGGATGGCTACACCTTC
16,TRBV11-2,-,TRBJ2-1,-,CASSSLGGLPAGEQFF,TGTGCCAGCAGCTCCCTAGGGGGACTCCCAGCAGGTGAGCAGTTCTTC
15,TRBV6-5,TRBD1,TRBJ2-5,-,CASSSTGAYQETQYF,TGTGCCAGCAGTTCGACAGGGGCGTACCAAGAGACCCAGTACTTC
15,TRBV19,-,TRBJ1-1,once,CASTPSGRVNTEAFF,TGTGCCAGTACCCCATCTGGGCGGGTGAACACTGAAGCTTTCTTT
12,TRBV30,-,TRBJ2-7,-,CAWSVWRDEQYF,TGTGCCTGGAGTGTATGGAGGGACGAGCAGTACTTC
13,TRBV28,TRBD2,TRBJ2-1,-,CASSPRLAHEQFF,TGTGCCAGCAGTCCCCGACTAGCCCATGAGCAGTTCTTC
13,TRBV19,-,TRBJ2-2,once,CASRGRVAGELFF,TGTGCCAGTAGGGGCAGGGTAGCAGGGGAGCTGTTTTTT
12,TRBV7-9,-,TRBJ2-7,medium-sized,CASSPTGYEQYF,TGTGCCAGCAGCCCGACAGGCTACGAGCAGTACTTC
12,TRBV13,-,TRBJ2-5,-,CASSFIRQTQYF,TGTGCCAGCAGCTTTATAAGGCAGACCCAGTACTTC
13,TRBV9,-,TRBJ2-5,-,CASSGPQGETQYF,TGTGCCAGCAGCGGCCCCCAGGGAGAGACCCAGTACTTC
13,TRBV30,-,TRBJ1-1,-,CAWRRRMNTEAFF,TGTGCCTGGAGGCGGAGAATGAACACTGAAGCTTTCTTT
16,TRBV28,TRBD2,TRBJ2-3,-,CASSLLLAGSTDTQYF,TGTGCCAGCAGTTTGTTACTAGCGGGGAGCACAGATACGCAGTATTTT
17,TRBV7-8,TRBD2,TRBJ2-2,-,CASSLSVSGSPTGELFF,TGTGCCAGCAGCTTATCTGTTAGCGGGAGTCCCACCGGGGAGCTGTTTTTT
13,TRBV13,-,TRBJ2-7,-,CASSLGQMGEQYF,TGTGCCAGCAGCTTAGGACAAATGGGGGAGCAGTACTTC
16,TRBV4-1,-,TRBJ1-2,-,CASSQEAGAAGSGYTF,TGCGCCAGCAGCCAAGAGGCCGGGGCTGCCGGGAGTGGCTACACCTTC
13,TRBV6-5,-,TRBJ1-5,few,CASRMTGYQPQHF,TGTGCCAGCAGAATGACAGGCTATCAGCCCCAGCATTTT
12,TRBV19,-,TRBJ1-1,-,CASSWTNTEAFF,TGTGCCAGTAGTTGGACGAACACTGAAGCTTTCTTT
14,TRBV4-3,-,TRBJ1-6,few,CASSQEQESSPLHF,TGCGCCAGCAGCCAAGAACAGGAAAGCTCACCCCTCCACTTT